The 19 T cell receptor beta chains reported below all come from one sample, sequenced in a study of cytomegalovirus exposure and HLA in healthy donors. Libraries were prepared by immunoSEQ multiplex PCR; TCRdb keeps only in-frame clonotypes and omits some of them. This table holds tens of thousands of clones, about 90% found once. Sequencing was carried out using PBMCs. These receptors were collected from a woman between 18 and 30 years old in good health and CMV-seronegative.

The V call is TRBV5-1, the J call TRBJ2-5; TRBD2 might be the D (6 bases). Germline V gene sequence: CDR1 SGHRS, CDR2 YFSETQ. This CDR3 is built from 16 residues. V lost 0 bases, J lost 2 bases, and 14 bases lay in between. CDR3 sequence: CASSLDRAGLQETQYF. CDR3 DNA: TGCGCCAGCAGCTTGGATAGGGCGGGATTACAAGAGACCCAGTACTTC. Filled out from reference TRBV5-1 and TRBJ2-5, the complete variable domain reads KAGVTQTPRYLIKTRGQQVTLSCSPISGHRSVSWYQQTPGQGLQFLFEYFSETQRNKGNFPGRFSGRQFSNSRSEMNVSTLELGDSALYLCASSLDRAGLQETQYFGPGTRLLVL.

The chain recombines TRBV11-2 with TRBJ1-3; D is unresolved. CDR1 is SGHAT, CDR2 FQNNGV, per germline. V gave up 1 base and J gave up 0 bases, with 7 bases separating them. The CDR3 sequence is 15 residues long. CDR3 nucleotides: TGTGCCAGCAGCTTAGTTCCGTTCTCTGGAAACACCATATATTTT. Translated: CASSLVPFSGNTIYF.

The genes are TRBV29-1 and TRBJ2-1; 8 nucleotides align to TRBD1. Trimming cost V 3 bases and J 10 bases; bases outside gene matches: 14. Germline CDR1 SQVTM, CDR2 ANQGSEA. The CDR3 sequence is 15 residues long. The CDR3 region is CSVDLDRVNSEEQFF. The CDR3 coding sequence is TGCAGCGTTGACCTGGACAGGGTCAACTCCGAGGAGCAGTTCTTC.

V is TRBV6-6 and J is TRBJ2-1; 8 bases align to TRBD2. CDR1 is MNHNY, CDR2 SVGAGI, per germline (reference sequence). V shed 4 bases, J shed 3 bases, and the junction held 5 bases outside the gene matches. The CDR3 is made up of 15 amino acids. The CDR3 DNA is TGTGCCAGCAGTTCATTAGCGGGGAACTACAATGAGCAGTTCTTC. Translated, it gives CASSSLAGNYNEQFF.

Note on this clone: Other DNA sequences in this sample translate to the same CDR3. V is TRBV5-1 and J is TRBJ1-2; tentative D call: TRBD1 (6 bases). The CDR3 totals 13 residues. Trimming took 3 bases from V and 4 from J, leaving 10 bases between them. Germline CDR1 is SGHRS and CDR2 is YFSETQ. This CDR3 is CASSSTGSYGYTF. The CDR3 DNA sequence: TGCGCCAGCAGCTCAACAGGGAGCTATGGCTACACCTTC.

The rearrangement joins TRBV2 to TRBJ1-1; D uncertain. Looked up from germline, CDR1 is SNHLY and CDR2 is FYNNEI. CDR3 length equals 12 residues. The DNA of the CDR3 is TGTACCTGTGGTCTACTGTCCACTGAAGCTTTCTTT. The encoded protein is CTCGLLSTEAFF.

Only one count was recorded for this clone. The rearrangement uses TRBV2 and TRBJ2-3; TRBD2 might be the D (6 bases). This CDR3 spans 14 amino acids. The ends were cut back, 8 bases at V and 1 base at J, with 13 bases in the middle. Germline CDR1 SNHLY, CDR2 FYNNEI. CDR3 residues: CASLASEGTDTQYF. CDR3 DNA: TGTGCCAGCCTGGCTAGCGAGGGCACAGATACGCAGTATTTT.

The CDR3: CASSERGGSYNEQFF. The DNA for the CDR3 is TGTGCCAGCAGTGAGCGGGGGGGCTCCTACAATGAGCAGTTCTTC. The genes are TRBV6-4 and TRBJ2-1; 9 bases map to TRBD2. Germline trimming cut 3 bases from V and 0 bases from J; bases unmatched to any gene: 0. The CDR3 covers 15 residues. Germline CDR1 is MRHNA and CDR2 is SNTAGT.

This chain's CDR3 is CASSLGGRAYEQYF. The CDR3 DNA sequence: TGCGCCAGCAGCTTGGGCGGGAGGGCCTACGAGCAGTACTTC. The chain couples TRBV5-1 to TRBJ2-7; 9 bases map to TRBD2. Trimming cost V 0 bases and J 2 bases; bases outside gene matches: 0. The germline V gene encodes CDR1 SGHRS and CDR2 YFSETQ. CDR3 length: 14 residues.

The rearrangement uses TRBV6-6 and TRBJ2-4; 9 positions agree with TRBD1. CDR3 size: 14 residues. V lost 10 bases, J lost 3 bases, and 7 bases stayed unmatched. The germline CDR1 and CDR2 sequences are MNHNY and SVGAGI (reference sequence). CDR3 loop: CATFGTGYKNIQYF. The CDR3 nucleotides read TGTGCCACCTTCGGGACAGGGTACAAAAACATTCAGTACTTC.

This clone was seen more than once but under ten times. This chain uses TRBV7-2 with TRBJ2-3, with 12 bases matching TRBD2. The CDR3 spans 15 residues. V lost 1 base and J lost 7; bases outside the gene matches: 3. Germline CDR1 reads SGHTA; CDR2 reads FQGNSA. In DNA form, the CDR3 reads TGTGCCAGCAGCTTAGACCTAGCGGGGGGGAATACGCAGTATTTT. Translated: CASSLDLAGGNTQYF.

CDR3 nucleotides: TGTGCCAGCAGCTTAGGCCGGACAGGGGGACAAGAGACCCAGTACTTC. Its protein product is CASSLGRTGGQETQYF. The chain links TRBV7-8 to TRBJ2-5; 10 nucleotides line up with TRBD1. This CDR3 has 16 residues. Germline V CDR1 and CDR2: SGHVS, FQNEAQ. V lost 1 base to trimming and J lost 2 bases; unmatched junction nucleotides: 4.

The J gene is TRBJ1-5, the V gene TRBV5-1; D remains unclear. Germline lookup yields CDR1 SGHRS and CDR2 YFSETQ. The CDR3 length is 12 residues. Trimming removed 3 bases from V and 11 bases from J, with 12 bases in between. The CDR3 protein is CASSSLFVAQHF. In DNA form, the CDR3 reads TGCGCCAGCAGCTCACTTTTCGTCGCCCAGCATTTT.

The chain combines TRBV10-2 with TRBJ1-2; D possibly corresponds to TRBD1 (5 bases). The CDR3 extends over 14 amino acids. Germline V CDR1 and CDR2: WSHSY, SAAADI. V was pared by 6 bases and J by 3 bases, with 14 bases between. The CDR3 sequence: CASRGGQAYYGYTF. The CDR3, as DNA: TGCGCCAGCAGGGGCGGACAAGCTTACTATGGCTACACCTTC.

CDR3 amino acids: CASSDLRETQYF. The CDR3 DNA is TGTGCCAGCAGTGACCTGAGGGAGACCCAGTACTTC. The chain carries TRBV6-1 and TRBJ2-5; D ambiguous. The V end was cut by 3 bases, the J end by 5 bases, with 7 bases between. Germline V gene sequence: CDR1 MNHNS, CDR2 SASEGT. This CDR3 is built from 12 residues.

The J gene is TRBJ1-6, the V gene TRBV27; no clear D gene. Germline V lookup: CDR1 MNHEY, CDR2 SMNVEV (reference sequence). The CDR3 sequence is 12 residues long. V shed 8 bases and J shed 14 bases, with 16 bases lying between them. CDR3 sequence: CASSPPLGTLHF. CDR3 coding DNA: TGTGCCAGCTCCCCCCCCCTCGGGACCCTCCACTTT.

The chain uses TRBV27 and TRBJ1-2, with D maybe TRBD1 (5 bases). Germline CDR1 reads MNHEY; CDR2 reads SMNVEV (reference sequence). Between the trimmed V and J ends, which lost 4 bases and 4 bases, there was a span of 13 bases. The CDR3 spans 14 residues. For the CDR3, the DNA is TGTGCCAGCAGTTCGGGCAGGGCTGGCTATGGCTACACCTTC. It is translated as CASSSGRAGYGYTF.

This clone was picked up one time. The chain uses TRBV9 and TRBJ2-3; 7 positions agree with TRBD2. The CDR3 consists of 17 residues. Germline loops: CDR1 SGDLS, CDR2 YYNGEE. J was trimmed by 1 base and V by 0 bases; bases with no gene match: 8. The CDR3 protein is CASSVAGEGKGTDTQYF. CDR3 bases: TGTGCCAGCAGCGTAGCTGGGGAGGGGAAAGGCACAGATACGCAGTATTTT.

This chain connects TRBV19 to TRBJ1-1; 8 bases align to TRBD1. CDR1 and CDR2 (germline): LNHDA, SQIVND (reference sequence). Unmatched junction bases numbered 12, after V lost 7 bases and J lost 5 bases. The CDR3 runs 15 residues. The CDR3 DNA is TGTGCCAGTAAAGTTCCAGGACAGGGTATGACTGAAGCTTTCTTT. This codes for CASKVPGQGMTEAFF. Drawing the rest from reference TRBV19 and TRBJ1-1, the complete variable domain is DGGITQSPKYLFRKEGQNVTLSCEQNLNHDAMYWYRQDPGQGLRLIYYSQIVNDFQKGDIAEGYSVSREKKESFPLTVTSAQKNPTAFYLCASKVPGQGMTEAFFGQGTRLTVV.